A single sample is the source of the 22 T cell receptor beta chains below, sequenced in a study of blood T cells in healthy people across ages. Primed by a sample-barcoded 5' primer and a J-beta primer mix, a second PCR proceeded for about 7 to 11 cycles. One entry per CDR3 protein results from TCRdb running MiXCR on the 5' RACE reads. In the table there are some 1,500,000 distinct CDR3 sequences, 40% to 45% of which are singletons. The sequenced material came from blood. These receptors were taken from a woman aged 18-29 years in good health.

The chain has TRBV21-1 and TRBJ1-1. TRBV21-1 constitutes a pseudogene. This CDR3 is built from 15 residues. DNA for the CDR3: TGTGCCAGCAGCAAAGCGAAGACCCGAACAGCTGAAGCTTTCTTT. Translating it yields CASSKAKTRTAEAFF.

This clonotype occurred many times. The CDR3 loop is CASSYTGTGGYEQYF. The CDR3 DNA follows: TGTGCCAGCAGTTACACCGGGACAGGGGGTTACGAGCAGTACTTC. The chain uses TRBV6-6 and TRBJ2-7; TRBD1 matches at 11 bases. Germline loops: CDR1 MNHNY, CDR2 SVGAGI (reference sequence). V shed 2 bases and J 4 bases; nucleotides not matched to a gene: 4. This CDR3 comprises 15 residues.

This rearrangement joins TRBV6-2 or TRBV6-3 to TRBJ2-5; D is tentatively TRBD1 or TRBD2 (5 bases each). This CDR3 has 13 amino acids. V was trimmed by 6 bases and J by 4 bases, leaving 12 bases between them. The germline V gene has CDR1 MNHEY and CDR2 SVGEGT. CDR3 coding DNA: TGTGCCAGCAGCCCCGGGGCCCCAGAGACCCAGTACTTC. Its translation is CASSPGAPETQYF.

The chain carries TRBV7-2 and TRBJ2-7, with a possible D match to TRBD2 (6 bases). Germline CDR1 SGHTA, CDR2 FQGNSA. The V gene lost 5 bases and the J gene lost 3 bases, with 20 bases spanning the gap. This CDR3 is built from 16 residues. The CDR3 DNA is TGTGCCAGCAGCCCAGGATGGGGTAGCGGATACTACGAGCAGTACTTC. Translated: CASSPGWGSGYYEQYF.

This clonotype was counted a few times. This chain links TRBV9 with TRBJ2-1, with D perhaps TRBD2 (6 bases). V gave up 6 bases and J gave up 2 bases, with 15 bases separating them. Germline V gene data show CDR1 as SGDLS and CDR2 as YYNGEE. This CDR3 contains 15 residues. The CDR3 is CASTWGDGAYNEQFF. DNA for the CDR3: TGTGCCAGCACCTGGGGGGACGGAGCCTACAATGAGCAGTTCTTC.

The chain has TRBV6-5 and TRBJ2-1; D might be TRBD2 (6 bases). Per germline, CDR1 MNHEY and CDR2 SVGAGI. The CDR3 consists of 15 residues. V was trimmed by 0 bases and J by 15 bases, leaving 21 bases between them. CDR3 nucleotide sequence: TGTGCCAGCAGTTACTCGGGACGAGCGGGCGGAGGTTGGTTCTTC. Protein product: CASSYSGRAGGGWFF.

The gene calls are TRBV6-6 and TRBJ1-4, with 8 nucleotides matching TRBD1. The V gene's germline CDR1 is MNHNY and CDR2 SVGAGI (reference sequence). This CDR3 comprises 14 residues. The V segment lost 7 bases and the J segment 8 bases; nucleotides outside the gene matches: 9. CDR3 residues: CASNDRGGEEKLFF. The CDR3 DNA is TGTGCCAGCAATGACAGGGGCGGGGAAGAAAAACTGTTTTTT.

This clonotype came up a few times. The chain couples TRBV6-6 to TRBJ1-2; 8 bases agree with TRBD1. The germline V gene encodes CDR1 MNHNY and CDR2 SVGAGI (reference sequence). Losses at the gene ends were 7 bases for V and 1 base for J; bases not matched to a gene: 5. The CDR3 sequence is 14 residues long. The CDR3 DNA is TGTGCCAGCAACAGGGGGGGGAATAACTATGGCTACACCTTC. It translates to CASNRGGNNYGYTF.

The rearrangement links TRBV2 to TRBJ2-1; TRBD1 might be the D (5 bases). The J call is uncertain, as TRBJ2-7 better fits the DNA end. Per the germline V gene, CDR1 is SNHLY and CDR2 is FYNNEI. This CDR3 comprises 14 residues. The CDR3 DNA follows: TGTGCCAGCAGTGAGTGGGGCAACTACAATGAGCAGTACTTC. Protein product: CASSEWGNYNEQYF.

For this clonotype: Given a much more abundant clone one base away, this may be a read error. The rearrangement links TRBV29-1 to TRBJ2-5; possible D gene TRBD2, 6 bases. Germline V gives CDR1 SQVTM, CDR2 ANQGSEA. The CDR3 totals 14 residues. Trimming left V 0 bases short and J 11 bases short, with 19 bases between. CDR3 region: CSVEDWRGNNEQYF. CDR3 nucleotide sequence: TGCAGCGTTGAAGACTGGAGGGGTAACAATGAGCAGTACTTC.

Only a few counts were recorded for this clonotype. V is TRBV20-1 and J is TRBJ2-5; the D call may be TRBD1 or TRBD2 (6 bases each). The CDR3 sequence is 15 residues long. Per the germline V gene, CDR1 is DFQATT and CDR2 is SNEGSKA (reference sequence). The V end lost 0 bases, the J end lost 5 bases, and 16 bases lay between the germline ends. The CDR3 DNA reads as TGCAGTGCTAGAGATCCCAGGGGCGCGGGGGAGACCCAGTACTTC. It is translated as CSARDPRGAGETQYF.

This clonotype occurred once. This chain links TRBV25-1 with TRBJ2-7, with unresolved D. Germline V gives CDR1 MGHDK, CDR2 SYGVNS. Deletions cut 0 bases from V and 1 base from J, with 7 bases between. The CDR3 loop spans 14 amino acids. CDR3 loop: CASSEYENSYEQYF. CDR3 in DNA: TGTGCCAGCAGTGAATATGAGAATTCCTACGAGCAGTACTTC.

The count of this clonotype is one. V usage is TRBV20-1 and J usage is TRBJ2-7, with D possibly TRBD1 on 6 matching bases. The J call may be mistaken, given a closer DNA end match to TRBJ2-4. This CDR3 has 13 amino acids. The V gene's germline CDR1 is DFQATT and CDR2 SNEGSKA (reference sequence). The CDR3 nucleotides read TGCAGTGCTCCTCGACAGGCTGAAAACATTCAGTACTTC. Its protein is CSAPRQAENIQYF.

The gene calls are TRBV9 and TRBJ2-3, with D uncertain. This CDR3 has 13 residues. Germline V lookup: CDR1 SGDLS, CDR2 YYNGEE. V lost 4 bases to trimming and J lost 4 bases, with 10 bases between them. The CDR3 loop reads CASSLDPPDTQYF. The CDR3 DNA sequence: TGTGCCAGCAGCTTAGATCCGCCAGATACGCAGTATTTT. The complete variable domain, with remaining parts taken from reference TRBV9 and TRBJ2-3, reads DSGVTQTPKHLITATGQRVTLRCSPRSGDLSVYWYQQSLDQGLQFLIQYYNGEERAKGNILERFSAQQFPDLHSELNLSSLELGDSALYFCASSLDPPDTQYFGPGTRLTVL.

V and J are TRBV4-1 and TRBJ2-5; tentative D call: TRBD1 (5 bases). Between the trimmed V and J ends, which lost 1 base and 5 bases, there was a span of 8 bases. The CDR3 is 13 residues long. Germline assignment: CDR1 MGHRA and CDR2 YSYEKL. The CDR3 DNA sequence: TGCGCCAGCAGCCAAGGACACAGGGAGACCCAGTACTTC. This codes for CASSQGHRETQYF.

This clonotype was observed a handful of times. This chain connects TRBV7-2 to TRBJ1-5; D perhaps matches TRBD1 (5 bases). Trimming removed 5 bases at V and 6 bases at J, with 11 bases between. Germline V gene sequence: CDR1 SGHTA, CDR2 FQGNSA. The CDR3 covers 13 residues. The CDR3 DNA reads TGTGCCAGCAGCCCAGGCAGGGTTCAGCCCCAGCATTTT. It is translated as CASSPGRVQPQHF.

This clonotype was seen a handful of times. This chain connects TRBV29-1 to TRBJ2-5; D may be TRBD1 or TRBD2 (5 bases each). Trimming took 4 bases from V and 3 from J, leaving 18 bases between them. The CDR3 is 15 residues long. Germline V gene sequence: CDR1 SQVTM, CDR2 ANQGSEA. The CDR3 loop is CSVGGPGSPEETQYF. In DNA form, the CDR3 reads TGCAGCGTTGGAGGGCCAGGGTCACCGGAAGAGACCCAGTACTTC.

This clonotype showed up just once. The gene calls are TRBV4-1 and TRBJ2-1; the match to TRBD2 covers 11 bases. Germline values: CDR1 MGHRA, CDR2 YSYEKL. V lost 0 bases to trimming and J lost 12 bases; unmatched junction nucleotides: 10. The CDR3 contains 16 residues. This chain's CDR3 is CASSQEQLAGESGQFF. DNA for the CDR3: TGCGCCAGCAGCCAAGAACAACTAGCGGGGGAAAGTGGGCAGTTCTTC.

Only a few counts were recorded for this clonotype. This chain links TRBV2 with TRBJ1-6; 8 nucleotides agree with TRBD1. This CDR3 has 14 residues. CDR1 is SNHLY and CDR2 is FYNNEI in the germline V gene. V lost 10 bases, J lost 8 bases, and 10 bases stayed unmatched. CDR3 in DNA: TGTGCCAAGTCGTCCGGGACAGGTGATTCACCCCTCCACTTT. Amino acid sequence: CAKSSGTGDSPLHF.

This clonotype was seen a handful of times. The gene calls are TRBV5-4 and TRBJ1-6; D remains ambiguous. The V end was cut by 0 bases, the J end by 7 bases, with 11 bases between. Germline V CDR1 and CDR2: SGHNT, YYREEE (reference sequence). The CDR3 spans 15 residues. CDR3 sequence: CASSLEASVNSPLHF. The CDR3 nucleotides read TGTGCCAGCAGCTTGGAGGCCAGTGTCAATTCACCCCTCCACTTT. Complete variable domain (other parts from reference TRBV5-4 and TRBJ1-6): ETGVTQSPTHLIKTRGQQVTLRCSSQSGHNTVSWYQQALGQGPQFIFQYYREEENGRGNFPPRFSGLQFPNYSSELNVNALELDDSALYLCASSLEASVNSPLHFGNGTRLTVT.

J is TRBJ2-7 and V is TRBV12-3 or TRBV12-4; no clear D gene. The V and J ends lost 1 base and 5 bases respectively, with 12 bases between them. The CDR3 runs 14 residues. In DNA form, the CDR3 reads TGTGCCAGCAGTTTAGGGACGCCTCAAAACGAGCAGTACTTC. Translation gives CASSLGTPQNEQYF.

The V and J genes are TRBV4-1 and TRBJ2-3; D is perhaps TRBD2 (5 bases). V dropped 7 bases and J dropped 4 bases, with 15 bases sitting between them. This CDR3 comprises 14 residues. The germline V gene has CDR1 MGHRA and CDR2 YSYEKL. DNA for the CDR3: TGCGCCAGCACCCTACTCGTCGGGGCAGATACGCAGTATTTT. It translates to CASTLLVGADTQYF.